Many counts were recorded for the clone carrying this T cell receptor (beta chain). Its specificity is unknown. The data derive from a study of response to subunit inactivated influenza vaccine. Whole-study findings and limits: There was a suggestion from the authors that each seasonal influenza vaccination recruits few new T cells.

The ends were cut back, 6 bases at V and 2 bases at J, with 5 bases in the middle. The CDR3 covers 11 residues. TCRdb used MiXCR to reprocess the RT-PCR reads, holding one entry per CDR3 protein. The sample yields fewer than 550,000 distinct CDR3 sequences, over 25% seen once. Sequenced here: CD4+ T cells sorted from PBMCs, sampled 5 days after vaccination. This chain links TRBV12-3 or TRBV12-4 with TRBJ2-7; D remains ambiguous. This sequence was found in a man aged 50-59 years who received an inactivated influenza vaccine. The CDR3 spells CASSSTYEQYF. The CDR3 nucleotides read TGTGCCAGCAGCTCCACCTACGAGCAGTACTTC.